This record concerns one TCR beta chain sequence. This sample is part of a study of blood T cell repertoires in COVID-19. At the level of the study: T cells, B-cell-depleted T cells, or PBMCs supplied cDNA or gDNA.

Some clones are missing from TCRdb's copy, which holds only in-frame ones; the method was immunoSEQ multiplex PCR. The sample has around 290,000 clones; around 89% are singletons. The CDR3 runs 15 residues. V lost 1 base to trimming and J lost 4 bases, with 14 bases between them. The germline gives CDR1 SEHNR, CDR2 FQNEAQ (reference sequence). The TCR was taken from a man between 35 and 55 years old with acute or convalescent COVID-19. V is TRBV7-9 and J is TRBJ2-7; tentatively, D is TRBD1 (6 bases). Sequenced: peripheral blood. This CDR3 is CASSLDIGQIYEQYF. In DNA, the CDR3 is TGTGCCAGCAGCTTAGATATAGGACAGATTTACGAGCAGTACTTC.